This T cell receptor (beta chain) was found in a study of T cells in Graves' hyperthyroidism and ophthalmopathy. There are many counts of this clonotype. Regions amplified from RNA transcripts were the TCR beta CDR3 regions. In the first-round RT-PCR of the TCR CDR3, the HTBI primer set was used. A single record per CDR3 protein comes from TCRdb applying MiXCR to the multiplex PCR reads. This table holds about 600,000 distinct CDR3 sequences, 13% to 15% found once. This receptor was obtained from a woman between 18 and 29 years old with Graves' ophthalmopathy. Material for sequencing was blood.

CDR3 coding DNA: TGTGCCAGCAGCTTGTCATTGGGACTAGCGAAAGAGACCCAGTACTTC. Translation gives CASSLSLGLAKETQYF. The rearrangement joins TRBV5-5 to TRBJ2-5; 10 bases are a match to TRBD2. CDR3 length equals 16 residues. The germline V gene encodes CDR1 SGHKS and CDR2 YYEKEE (reference sequence). Unmatched junction bases numbered 6, after V lost 1 base and J lost 3 bases.